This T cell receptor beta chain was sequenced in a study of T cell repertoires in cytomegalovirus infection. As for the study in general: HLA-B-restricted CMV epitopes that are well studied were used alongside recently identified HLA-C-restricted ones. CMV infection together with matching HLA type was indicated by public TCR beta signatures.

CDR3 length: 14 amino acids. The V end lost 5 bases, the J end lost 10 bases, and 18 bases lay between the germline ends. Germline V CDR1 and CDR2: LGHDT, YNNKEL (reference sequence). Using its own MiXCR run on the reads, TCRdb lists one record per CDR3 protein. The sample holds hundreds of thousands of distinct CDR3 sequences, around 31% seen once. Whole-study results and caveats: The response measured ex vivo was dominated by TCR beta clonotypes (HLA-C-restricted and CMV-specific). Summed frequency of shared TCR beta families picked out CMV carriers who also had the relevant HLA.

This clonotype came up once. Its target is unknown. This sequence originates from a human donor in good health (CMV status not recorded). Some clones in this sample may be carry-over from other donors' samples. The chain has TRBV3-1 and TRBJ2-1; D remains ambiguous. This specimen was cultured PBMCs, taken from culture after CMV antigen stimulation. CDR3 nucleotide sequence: TGTGCCAGCAGCACATCGGGCAATCCGGGCGAGCAGTTCTTC. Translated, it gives CASSTSGNPGEQFF.